This T cell receptor (beta chain) appears in the sequencing data of a study of cytomegalovirus exposure and HLA in healthy donors (dated by TCRdb to between 2016 and 2019). A note on the overall study: In an earlier analysis of approximately 500 of the donors, 250 to 300 Gb of sequence data and just under 120 million unique TCR beta sequences from 150 million to 200 million T cells were reported. An early release that covered more than 550 HLA-typed donors contained about 300 gigabases of sequencing data and 75 million to 100 million unique TCR sequences. Among the approximately 400 genotyped donors, around 81% belonged to the genetic ancestry cluster associated with self-reported Caucasian donors. The study aimed to test whether signatures of past pathogen exposure could be identified by cataloging public T cell receptors. Using immunosequencing, the study profiled T cell repertoires from around 680 subjects and related those repertoires to cytomegalovirus serostatus. In addition to the first cohort of 666 subjects, a separate validation cohort of approximately 130 different subjects was used. The study combined high-throughput TCR immunosequencing, statistical association of individual TCRs with disease status, and machine learning to predict cytomegalovirus infection status. In a later analysis, previously published TCR beta repertoires from 550 to 700 donors were re-analyzed and high-resolution HLA genotyping was added so that TCR occurrence patterns could be studied. Rather than drawing on any new phenotypic data, the later analysis identified candidate immune exposures from TCR beta sequences and the way those sequences occurred across donors. In an earlier analysis of over 550 of the donors, high-throughput TCR beta sequencing was used to judge whether each TCR beta V gene segment behaved as functional or pseudogenic. Alongside the repertoire data, information on donor age, sex, ethnicity and CMV serostatus was compiled. A later genetic analysis took genome-wide SNP genotypes for about three fifths of the 666 donors and used that subset as a discovery cohort. All discovery cohort repertoires had been generated using a single sequencing platform. Class I and class II HLA loci were covered by the typing at four-digit resolution. The number of donors typed differed by locus, with roughly 620-630 for A, B, C, DRB1 and DQB1, approximately 500 for DQA1, under 610 for DPA1, and 400 to 490 for DPB1. Five DR-DQ haplotypes were handled as single units for association and clustering, since linkage in the cohort was strong. Among some 400 genotyped donors of the cohort, an average of roughly 230,000 unique TCR beta nucleotide sequences was sequenced per donor, of which approximately 18% were non-productive.

Library method: the immunoSEQ multiplex PCR assay. For the multiplex PCR, a mixture combining 60 forward primers for TCR Vbeta segments and 13 reverse primers for TCR Jbeta segments was used. The CDR3 region of rearranged TCR beta genes was amplified from genomic DNA by a multiplex PCR assay. Amplified TCR beta libraries were sequenced as 87-base-pair reads on the Illumina HiSeq System. From the authors' description of their analysis: In a later analysis, tens of millions of unique TCR beta chains were counted across the 690 or so repertoires, and roughly 11 million of these chains were shared by at least two donors. Raw reads were error-corrected and collapsed into unique sequences by a nearest-neighbor algorithm in which closely related sequences were merged to remove PCR and sequencing errors. Alignment of CDR3 sequences to IMGT reference sequences was used to assign V, D and J gene segments. For a sequence to be retained, a match of at least six nucleotides to both a V gene segment and a J gene segment was required. A rearrangement was called productive if the CDR3 had no stop codons and remained in frame with V and J, and every other rearrangement was called non-productive. CDR3 was defined by IMGT convention, running from the second conserved V-encoded cysteine to the conserved J-encoded phenylalanine. The earlier analysis of fewer than 700 of the donors excluded sequences that lacked an unambiguous match to a single V gene segment. In an earlier analysis of 587 of the donors, V segments were called functional above 56.7% productive rearrangements and were called segregating when the between-donor standard deviation exceeded 5%. To diagnose cytomegalovirus status from the catalog of TCR beta chain sequences, a statistical classification framework was built. In a later analysis, V and J genes were assigned by comparing TCR nucleotide sequences against IMGT/GENE-DB human TR gene sequences. The TCRdist pipeline was used in a later analysis to assign CDR3 sequences and most-parsimonious VDJ recombination scenarios. In a later analysis, each TCR beta chain was defined by its CDR3 amino acid sequence together with its V-gene family, and reads without a unique V-gene family were excluded. A later analysis removed over 500 highly shared, low-generation-probability nucleotide sequences to deal with suspected cross-contamination and a sequencing artifact. For each public chain, a later analysis derived a clonal expansion index from normalized ranks of inferred template counts within each repertoire. In a later analysis, generation probabilities were computed using a VDJ recombination model fitted to out-of-frame rearrangements, and the results were checked against IGoR. A later analysis scored TCR-TCR, TCR-HLA and TCR-CMV co-occurrence with hypergeometric tests, applying a repertoire-size bias correction to TCR pairs. To estimate false discovery rates, a later analysis permuted the HLA or CMV assignments 20 times. In a later analysis, co-occurring TCRs were grouped using DBSCAN, with TCRdist sequence similarity added in when clustering inside HLA-allele-positive subsets. Co-occurrence clustering excluded repertoires with fewer than 30,000 or more than 120,000 public chains, plus five with anomalous nucleotide sharing. TCRdb provides this immuneACCESS table in a form limited to in-frame rearrangements. Some clones are lacking; in checked studies, under half of them reflect an unresolved V gene, and why the rest are absent is not known. V, J and clone size are those of that table, while D and trimming were read from the DNA. The sample table lists under 200,000 clones, roughly 80% of them with a count of one. The ten largest clones capture approximately 2.2% of the sample.

Study-wide conclusions, independent of this receptor: Linkage disequilibrium might explain the correlated functional status among segregating V segments, but an unknown experimental factor could not be ruled out. Roughly uniform sequencing depth across donors was assumed in presence/absence analyses, although this assumption may not hold. Across donors, most TCR sequences were observed very rarely, whereas some public TCRs were present in many individuals. Because counts were too low, 15 to 20 rarely observed V segments, including chromosome 9 orphons, were excluded from the earlier analysis of 587 of the donors. In an earlier analysis of approximately 590 of the donors, most TCR beta V segments appeared in productive rearrangements about 90% or about 30% of the time, broadly matching IMGT annotations. In a later analysis, the rate of TCR association differed among HLA loci, with DRB1 alleles having the most associated TCRs and HLA-C alleles having the fewest. Because HLA typing was missing for some donors at each locus, association tests included only the typed subset. In a later analysis, HLA-associated TCR beta chains were found to be more clonally expanded and to have lower generation probabilities than equally common non-associated chains. A further reported finding was that TCR beta sequences accurately predicted the HLA-A and HLA-B alleles for most subjects in the first cohort. Immune exposure information for the cohort was limited to CMV serostatus. According to a later genetic analysis, donors in an Asian-associated ancestry cluster had fewer N-insertions in productive TCRs than the approximately 650-donor mean. In this cohort, only TCR beta chains were sequenced, and detectable features were limited by the absence of alpha or paired-chain data. Most CMV-associated TCR beta chains appeared to be HLA-restricted in a later analysis, and the HLA associations seemed to be driven largely by CMV exposure. A later genetic analysis associated a missense DCLRE1C variant with V-gene and J-gene trimming of TCR beta chains, and an independent cohort replicated the association. The classifier was reported to diagnose cytomegalovirus status with high specificity and sensitivity in both the original cohort and the validation cohort. In the study, 150 to 200 TCR beta chains were listed as associated with cytomegalovirus. In vitro tests confirmed that a few of the cytomegalovirus-associated TCR beta chains recognize cytomegalovirus antigens. A later analysis reported that several top co-occurrence clusters appeared linked to parvovirus B19, influenza, CMV and Epstein-Barr virus. It was suggested by the authors that the approach could potentially be generalized to other disease states and immunological phenotypes. Strong co-occurrence of HLA alleles, especially DR and DQ, made assigning TCR associations to individual alleles difficult. In a later analysis, some 17,000 TCR beta sequences were associated with specific HLA alleles at a false discovery rate of 0.05. A group of highly shared sequence variants was considered likely to be a technical artifact of the sequencing pipeline.

A remark on this clone: Its binding antigen is unknown. Per-nucleotide qualities are absent, and no much larger clonotype sits a single base away.

The cohort consisted of some 730 healthy bone marrow donors. All cohort members were sampled while nominally healthy, although unrecorded immune exposures were likely present. The donor tested CMV seronegative and was one of the 352 seronegative cohort members. A peripheral blood sample was collected from each donor, and TCR beta sequencing was performed on peripheral blood mononuclear cells. Genomic DNA extraction from the blood cell samples was performed with the Qiagen DNeasy Blood Extraction Kit. The clonotype originates from a male donor in good health and CMV-seronegative. Sequenced material: PBMCs.

CDR3 reads: CASSPSRDLDEQYF. In nucleotides, the sequence is TGTGCCAGCTCACCATCGAGGGATCTCGACGAGCAGTACTTC. The chain employs TRBV18 and TRBJ2-7; the D gene is possibly TRBD2, with 5 bases matching. The CDR3 spans 14 residues, from the cysteine through the phenylalanine. Solely the CDR3 DNA is kept, with 42 bases framed from the first base. CDR1 and CDR2 are drawn from the germline V gene: KGHSH, LQKENI. V gives up 2 bases and J gives up 5 bases, and the segment between their germline ends measures 13 bases.